This T cell receptor (beta chain) was recorded in a study of immune evolution from preneoplasia to lung adenocarcinoma. Study-wide results and limits: Later-stage lesions appeared to have more T cells, more diversity, less clonality.

As regards this clone: Its matching antigen is unknown.

Data came from immunoSEQ multiplex PCR; TCRdb stores just in-frame clones and leaves some out. The table records about 6,300 clones, 60% to 80% of them present only once. CDR1 is MNHEY, CDR2 SVGAGI, per germline. There are 14 residues in the CDR3. Trimming removed 6 bases from V and 7 bases from J; junction bases left unmatched: 7. V and J are TRBV6-5 and TRBJ2-2; 8 nucleotides align to TRBD1. The TCR originated in a person aged 65 to 79 with lung adenocarcinoma. The sequenced sample was FFPE minimally invasive lung adenocarcinoma tissue. As DNA, the CDR3 is TGTGCCAGCAGATCGGACAGGGTGGGCGGGGAGCTGTTTTTT. Translation gives CASRSDRVGGELFF.